Listed here are 24 T cell receptor beta chains from one sample, sequenced in a study of early T cells in non-severe SARS-CoV-2 infection. TCRdb passed the 5' RACE reads through MiXCR, listing each CDR3 protein once. This repertoire shows some 98,000 distinct CDR3 sequences, approximately 16% found once; its top ten account for around 1.3%. Sequenced input: whole blood. All receptors derive from an adult who was a healthcare worker with PCR-confirmed SARS-CoV-2 infection or an uninfected control (not recorded which).

The J gene is TRBJ2-7, the V gene TRBV12-3 or TRBV12-4; 8 nucleotides agree with TRBD1. The CDR3 sequence is 14 residues long. The junction had 7 bases not matched to a gene; V was cut back by 3 bases and J by 6 bases. CDR3 sequence (DNA): TGTGCCAGCAGTTTTGGACAGGGATTAAGCGAGCAGTACTTC. Its translation is CASSFGQGLSEQYF.

On this clonotype: One junction end disagrees with the germline gene, perhaps due to a read error. This chain uses TRBV13 with TRBJ2-5; D remains unclear. In germline, CDR1 is PRHDT, CDR2 FYEKMQ (reference sequence). This CDR3 has 11 amino acids. CDR3: CVSSSGKTQYF. The CDR3 DNA reads TGTGTCAGCAGCTCAGGAAAGACCCAGTACTTC. The full variable domain, with the rest looked up from reference TRBV13 and TRBJ2-5, is AAGVIQSPRHLIKEKRETATLKCYPIPRHDTVYWYQQGPGQDPQFLISFYEKMQSDKGSIPDRFSAQQFSDYHSELNMSSLELGDSALYFCVSSSGKTQYFGPGTRLLVL.

This chain uses TRBV18 with TRBJ2-5; 8 nucleotides match TRBD1. The CDR3 is made up of 15 amino acids. CDR1 is KGHSH and CDR2 is LQKENI in the germline V gene. V dropped 3 bases and J dropped 3; count of bases not matched to a gene: 6. Here the CDR3 DNA reads TGTGCCAGCTCACCTAATACAGGGGGAAAAGAGACCCAGTACTTC. It translates to CASSPNTGGKETQYF.

This clonotype showed up many times. The genes are TRBV25-1 and TRBJ2-7; D is uncertain. CDR1 MGHDK and CDR2 SYGVNS come from the germline V gene. Trimming took off 8 bases at V and 2 bases at J, with 16 bases between the two ends. The CDR3 sequence is 14 residues long. CDR3 residues: CASEDLRSPYEQYF. CDR3 sequence (DNA): TGTGCCAGCGAGGACCTTCGATCTCCCTACGAGCAGTACTTC.

This clonotype was seen ten or more times. This rearrangement joins TRBV12-3 or TRBV12-4 to TRBJ1-5, with TRBD1 as a possible D gene (5 bases). The V and J ends lost 6 bases and 6 bases respectively, with 15 bases between them. This CDR3 has 14 residues. CDR3 DNA: TGTGCCAGCAGCCCAGCGGGGAGGGGTCAGCCCCAGCATTTT. Protein product: CASSPAGRGQPQHF.

The chain couples TRBV12-3 or TRBV12-4 to TRBJ2-5; D is possibly TRBD1 (6 bases). This CDR3 has 16 amino acids. Between the trimmed V and J ends, which lost 4 bases and 1 base, there was a span of 16 bases. The CDR3 nucleotides are TGTGCCAGCAGTTCTTGGGGATTAGGGGGCCAAGAGACCCAGTACTTC. Protein: CASSSWGLGGQETQYF.

This chain joins TRBV7-2 and TRBJ1-2; D possibly corresponds to TRBD1 (5 bases). Germline CDR1 reads SGHTA; CDR2 reads FQGNSA. The CDR3 has 14 amino acids. Trimming removed 5 bases at V and 8 bases at J, with 18 bases between. Here the CDR3 reads CASSETAPIGGYTF. As DNA, the CDR3 is TGTGCCAGCAGCGAGACAGCCCCTATCGGCGGCTACACCTTC.

The rearrangement joins TRBV10-1 to TRBJ2-3; 9 positions agree with TRBD2. Germline V gene sequence: CDR1 WNHNN, CDR2 SYGVQD (reference sequence). The CDR3 loop spans 19 amino acids. The ends lost 0 bases at V and 7 bases at J; junction bases unmatched: 17. This CDR3 is CASSESKRLAVHPGNTQYF. Written as DNA, the CDR3 is TGCGCCAGCAGTGAGTCGAAGCGACTAGCGGTTCACCCAGGCAATACGCAGTATTTT.

The table lists this clonotype with a few counts. This rearrangement joins TRBV11-2 to TRBJ2-3, with D maybe TRBD2 (5 bases). V lost 0 bases, J lost 4 bases, and 14 bases lay in between. The CDR3 is 16 amino acids. Germline CDR1 and CDR2: SGHAT and FQNNGV. Written as DNA, the CDR3 is TGTGCCAGCAGCTTAGATGAAACGAGGGTTCCAGATACGCAGTATTTT. This sequence encodes CASSLDETRVPDTQYF.

The sample holds a few counts of this clonotype. The chain uses TRBV7-9 and TRBJ2-2; no clear D gene. The CDR3 has 13 residues. From germline, CDR1 is SEHNR and CDR2 FQNEAQ (reference sequence). With 5 bases removed from V and 6 bases from J, the gap between germline ends came to 10 bases. The CDR3 reads CASSPRVSGELFF. The CDR3 coding sequence is TGTGCCAGCAGCCCTAGGGTTTCCGGGGAGCTGTTTTTT. The full variable domain, rest sourced from reference TRBV7-9 and TRBJ2-2, is DTGVSQNPRHKITKRGQNVTFRCDPISEHNRLYWYRQTLGQGPEFLTYFQNEAQLEKSRLLSDRFSAERPKGSFSTLEIQRTEQGDSAMYLCASSPRVSGELFFGEGSRLTVL.

In this sample, this clonotype turned up a few times. The chain couples TRBV11-2 to TRBJ2-7; tentatively, D is TRBD1 (6 bases). Trimming pared 7 bases from V and 3 bases from J, leaving 19 bases between. The germline gives CDR1 SGHAT, CDR2 FQNNGV. This CDR3 comprises 15 residues. In nucleotides, the CDR3 is TGTGCCAGCAAAGCTTACCGGGACATCGGCTACGAGCAGTACTTC. Its protein is CASKAYRDIGYEQYF.

This clonotype was seen only a few times. The genes are TRBV7-2 and TRBJ2-1; 11 nucleotides match TRBD2. With V trimmed by 5 bases and J by 7 bases, 13 bases remained unmatched. The CDR3 is 17 residues long. CDR1 SGHTA and CDR2 FQGNSA come from the germline V gene. CDR3 region: CASSRVIKTSGNNEQFF. DNA of the CDR3: TGTGCCAGCAGCCGCGTGATTAAGACTAGCGGGAATAATGAGCAGTTCTTC.

This sequence joins TRBV11-2 and TRBJ2-7, with D uncertain. V was cut by 0 bases and J by 2 bases, with 5 bases left in between. Germline V lookup: CDR1 SGHAT, CDR2 FQNNGV. The length of the CDR3 is 13 residues. The CDR3 DNA is TGTGCCAGCAGCTTAGATCTTGCCTACGAGCAGTACTTC. Translated: CASSLDLAYEQYF.

This clonotype has just a few counts. The chain recombines TRBV9 with TRBJ1-1; no definite D call. The ends were cut back, 0 bases at V and 1 base at J, with 7 bases in the middle. The CDR3 is 14 amino acids. The germline V gene has CDR1 SGDLS and CDR2 YYNGEE. This chain's CDR3 is CASSVGSANTEAFF. CDR3 nucleotides: TGTGCCAGCAGCGTAGGTTCTGCGAACACTGAAGCTTTCTTT. Full variable domain (missing parts from reference TRBV9 and TRBJ1-1): DSGVTQTPKHLITATGQRVTLRCSPRSGDLSVYWYQQSLDQGLQFLIQYYNGEERAKGNILERFSAQQFPDLHSELNLSSLELGDSALYFCASSVGSANTEAFFGQGTRLTVV.

Only a few counts were recorded for this clonotype. The rearrangement uses TRBV9 and TRBJ2-5, with 7 bases matching TRBD2. CDR3 length: 13 amino acids. V lost 0 bases to trimming and J lost 7 bases; unmatched junction nucleotides: 3. Germline V gives CDR1 SGDLS, CDR2 YYNGEE. The CDR3 sequence is CASSVATGGTQYF. In nucleotides, the CDR3 is TGTGCCAGCAGCGTAGCTACGGGGGGGACCCAGTACTTC.

This clonotype was seen only a few times. The CDR3 DNA follows: TGTGCCATCAGTGTTGGGGAGGCAGACGAGCAGTACTTC. The encoded protein is CAISVGEADEQYF. The chain recombines TRBV10-3 with TRBJ2-7; maybe TRBD2 (6 bases). V lost 4 bases, J lost 5 bases, and 12 bases lay in between. Germline-derived CDR1 and CDR2 are ENHRY and SYGVKD. The CDR3 spans 13 residues.

This clonotype was picked up many times. The V call is TRBV9, the J call TRBJ1-6; weak D call: TRBD1 (5 bases). V lost 0 bases and J lost 5, with 12 bases in between. CDR1 is SGDLS and CDR2 is YYNGEE in the germline V gene. The CDR3 has 16 residues. Here the CDR3 reads CASSVAGHRDNSPLHF. The CDR3 DNA reads TGTGCCAGCAGCGTAGCAGGGCACCGAGATAATTCACCCCTCCACTTT.

A few counts support this clonotype. The V gene is TRBV19, the J gene TRBJ2-1; 16 bases line up with TRBD2. The CDR3 length is 17 residues. Germline CDR1 reads LNHDA; CDR2 reads SQIVND (reference sequence). The V gene end was trimmed by 7 bases and the J gene end by 2 bases; junction bases not matched to a gene: 5. The CDR3 here is CASTGTSGRGPYNEQFF. The CDR3 coding sequence is TGTGCCAGTACCGGGACTAGCGGGAGGGGCCCCTACAATGAGCAGTTCTTC.

This clonotype was picked up many times. The chain is built from TRBV19 and TRBJ1-3, with D hard to call. There are 14 residues in the CDR3. CDR1 is LNHDA and CDR2 is SQIVND in the germline V gene (reference sequence). Trimming pared 5 bases from V and 7 bases from J, leaving 15 bases between. CDR3 in DNA: TGTGCCAGTAGTGCCGCGCCCCGCCGGAACACCATATATTTT. Protein product: CASSAAPRRNTIYF.

With respect to this clonotype: One end of the junction varies from germline; a read error may be responsible. The rearrangement links TRBV7-7 to TRBJ1-5; 7 bases are a match to TRBD1. From germline, CDR1 is SSHAT and CDR2 FNYEAQ (reference sequence). The CDR3 covers 16 residues. CDR3 sequence reads: CASSPGTDYSNQPQHF. The CDR3 DNA sequence: TGTGCTAGCAGCCCCGGGACAGATTATAGCAATCAGCCCCAGCATTTT.

There are a few counts of this clonotype. CDR3 in DNA: TGCAGCGTTGAAGGGCAGGGGGCTAGTACGCAGTATTTT. Translating gives CSVEGQGASTQYF. The genes are TRBV29-1 and TRBJ2-3; 8 bases line up with TRBD1. After removal of 1 base from V and 8 bases from J, the junction contained 5 bases not matched to a gene. The CDR3 has 13 amino acids. Germline assignment: CDR1 SQVTM and CDR2 ANQGSEA.

There are a few counts of this clonotype. The V and J genes are TRBV28 and TRBJ2-3; perhaps TRBD1 as D (6 bases). The V end was cut by 5 bases, the J end by 0 bases, with 15 bases between. The CDR3 is made up of 16 amino acids. CDR1 and CDR2 (germline): MDHEN, SYDVKM. CDR3 nucleotide sequence: TGTGCCAGCAGTCGATCCGGGACACCTAGCACAGATACGCAGTATTTT. It is translated as CASSRSGTPSTDTQYF.

This clonotype was seen repeatedly, ten times or more. This chain connects TRBV7-9 to TRBJ2-7, with TRBD2 as a possible D gene (6 bases). Germline V gene sequence: CDR1 SEHNR, CDR2 FQNEAQ (reference sequence). V was cut by 7 bases and J by 6 bases, with 16 bases left in between. CDR3 length: 13 amino acids. CDR3 amino acids: CASTTGGIGEQYF. CDR3 nucleotides: TGTGCCAGCACCACCGGGGGAATTGGCGAGCAGTACTTC.

Only a few counts were recorded for this clonotype. The chain uses TRBV6-4 and TRBJ2-2; D is unresolved. Germline V gives CDR1 MRHNA, CDR2 SNTAGT. The CDR3 loop spans 13 amino acids. Deletions cut 0 bases from V and 5 bases from J, with 4 bases between. CDR3 region: CASSDSLTGELFF. The CDR3 DNA follows: TGTGCCAGCAGTGACTCATTAACCGGGGAGCTGTTTTTT.